The entry that follows covers one TCR beta chain sequence. What it recognizes is unknown. Together with a sample-barcoded 5' primer, a J-beta primer mix was included in a second PCR lasting about 7 to 12 cycles. TCRdb analysed the 5' RACE reads with MiXCR anew, one entry per CDR3 protein. The sample includes more than 800,000 distinct CDR3 sequences, more than 35% of them seen just once. This entry comes from a study of blood T cells in healthy people across ages. The trim removed 6 bases at V and 4 bases at J, leaving 9 bases unmatched. CDR1 SGHAT and CDR2 FQDESV come from the germline V gene (reference sequence). The CDR3 extends over 15 amino acids. Study-wide findings and caveats: PBMCs left unsorted prevented a conclusive naive versus antigen-experienced comparison.

Sequencing was done on a sample of blood. The V gene is TRBV11-1, the J gene TRBJ2-1; 7 bases map to TRBD1. The receptor's source is a woman between 55 and 75 years old in good health. This CDR3 is CASRLQGWGYNEQFF. The CDR3 DNA reads as TGTGCCAGCAGACTACAGGGGTGGGGGTACAATGAGCAGTTCTTC.